This record looks at one TCR beta chain sequence and its context. The germline V and J ends were trimmed by 6 bases and 4 bases, with 16 bases remaining between them. Germline CDR1 reads SQVTM; CDR2 reads ANQGSEA. CDR3 size: 13 residues. Using immunoSEQ multiplex PCR, the repertoire was profiled, and TCRdb retains in-frame clones only, with some absent. The sample has about a million clones, approximately 77% seen once. The source of the sample is a study of shared clonotypes between healthy human individuals. Input material: memory CD4+ T cells from PBMCs. Subset: CD45RA-negative fraction. This TCR derives from a man between 18 and 35 years old in good health. Some clones in this sample may be carry-over from other donors' samples. V usage is TRBV29-1 and J usage is TRBJ2-7; possibly TRBD1 or TRBD2 for D (5 bases each). CDR3 amino acids: CSVGTLPAYEQYF. Here the CDR3 DNA reads TGCAGCGTGGGGACCCTCCCGGCTTACGAGCAGTACTTC.